This T cell receptor (beta chain) emerged from a study of CD8 T cells in ankylosing spondylitis. Whole-study findings and limits: Significantly higher representation of disease-linked clones was reported for matched ankylosing spondylitis synovial fluid.

TCRdb re-called the 5' RACE reads with MiXCR, one entry per CDR3 protein. The table has roughly 130,000 distinct CDR3 sequences, around 8.5% seen once. Germline CDR1 reads SGHRS; CDR2 reads YFSETQ. The CDR3 is 14 amino acids. V shed 2 bases, J shed 1 base, and the junction held 3 bases outside the gene matches. There are many counts of this clonotype. As yet, its antigen is unknown. What was sequenced was blood, either unsorted or a sorted T cell fraction (not recorded which). The chain uses TRBV5-1 and TRBJ2-7; 7 bases fit TRBD1. The sequence was collected from a male donor with ankylosing spondylitis or in good health (not recorded which). Here the CDR3 DNA reads TGCGCCAGCAGCTTCACAGGGGATTCCTACGAGCAGTACTTC. Translated: CASSFTGDSYEQYF.